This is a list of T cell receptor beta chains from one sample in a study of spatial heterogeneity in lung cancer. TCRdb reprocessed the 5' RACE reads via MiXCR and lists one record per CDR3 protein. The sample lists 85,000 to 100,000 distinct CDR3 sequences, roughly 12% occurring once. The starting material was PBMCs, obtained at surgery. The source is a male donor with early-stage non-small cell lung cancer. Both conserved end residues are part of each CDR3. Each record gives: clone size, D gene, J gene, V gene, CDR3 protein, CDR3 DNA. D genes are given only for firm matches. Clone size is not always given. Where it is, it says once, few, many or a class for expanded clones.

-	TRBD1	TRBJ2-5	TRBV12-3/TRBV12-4	CASSQTGGFQETQYF	TGTGCCAGCAGTCAAACAGGGGGTTTTCAAGAGACCCAGTACTTC
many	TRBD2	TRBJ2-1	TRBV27	CASRKSGSSYNEQFF	TGTGCCAGCAGAAAAAGCGGGAGCTCCTACAATGAGCAGTTCTTC
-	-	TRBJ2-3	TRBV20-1	CSARGRDSTDTQYF	TGCAGTGCTAGAGGGAGGGACAGCACAGATACGCAGTATTTT
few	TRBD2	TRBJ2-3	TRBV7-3	CASSRGTSGISDTQYF	TGTGCCAGCAGCAGAGGGACTAGCGGGATATCGGATACGCAGTATTTT
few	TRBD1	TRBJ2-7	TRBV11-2	CASSSPGQGIDEQYF	TGTGCCAGCAGCTCCCCGGGACAGGGTATCGACGAGCAGTACTTC
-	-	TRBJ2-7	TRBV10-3	CAISDSGKVYEQYF	TGTGCCATCAGTGACTCAGGGAAAGTCTACGAGCAGTACTTC
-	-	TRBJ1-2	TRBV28	CASSDTNYGYTF	TGTGCCAGCAGCGACACGAACTATGGCTACACCTTC
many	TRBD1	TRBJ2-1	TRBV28	CASSRDRGYNEQFF	TGTGCCAGCAGTCGGGACAGGGGTTACAATGAGCAGTTCTTC
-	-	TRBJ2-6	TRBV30	CAWSLGADGANVLTF	TGTGCCTGGAGCCTAGGGGCCGACGGGGCCAACGTCCTGACTTTC
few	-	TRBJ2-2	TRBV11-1	CASSSKTGKRSGELFF	TGTGCCAGCAGCTCTAAAACAGGGAAGAGGTCCGGGGAGCTGTTTTTT
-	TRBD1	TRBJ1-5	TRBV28	CASSLPGTGDQPQHF	TGTGCCAGCAGTTTACCAGGGACAGGGGATCAGCCCCAGCATTTT
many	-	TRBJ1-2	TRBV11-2	CASSPPRQGFYGYTF	TGTGCCAGCAGCCCACCCCGCCAGGGGTTCTATGGCTACACCTTC
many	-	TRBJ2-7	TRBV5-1	CARSLQGQHYEQYF	TGCGCCAGAAGCCTCCAAGGACAGCACTACGAGCAGTACTTC